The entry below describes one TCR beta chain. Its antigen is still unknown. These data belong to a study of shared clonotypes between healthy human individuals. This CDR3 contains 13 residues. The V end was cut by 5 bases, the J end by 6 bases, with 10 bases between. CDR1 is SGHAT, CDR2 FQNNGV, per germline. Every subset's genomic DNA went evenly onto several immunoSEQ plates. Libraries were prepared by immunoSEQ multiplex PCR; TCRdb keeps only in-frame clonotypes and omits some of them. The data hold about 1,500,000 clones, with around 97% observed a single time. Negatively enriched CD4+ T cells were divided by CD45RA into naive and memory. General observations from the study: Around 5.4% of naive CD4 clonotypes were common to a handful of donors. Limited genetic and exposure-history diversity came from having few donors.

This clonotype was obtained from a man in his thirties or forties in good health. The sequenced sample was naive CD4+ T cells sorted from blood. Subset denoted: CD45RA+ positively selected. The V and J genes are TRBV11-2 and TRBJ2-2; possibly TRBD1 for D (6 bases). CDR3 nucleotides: TGTGCCAGCAGCGATACAGGGCCCGGGGAGCTGTTTTTT. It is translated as CASSDTGPGELFF.